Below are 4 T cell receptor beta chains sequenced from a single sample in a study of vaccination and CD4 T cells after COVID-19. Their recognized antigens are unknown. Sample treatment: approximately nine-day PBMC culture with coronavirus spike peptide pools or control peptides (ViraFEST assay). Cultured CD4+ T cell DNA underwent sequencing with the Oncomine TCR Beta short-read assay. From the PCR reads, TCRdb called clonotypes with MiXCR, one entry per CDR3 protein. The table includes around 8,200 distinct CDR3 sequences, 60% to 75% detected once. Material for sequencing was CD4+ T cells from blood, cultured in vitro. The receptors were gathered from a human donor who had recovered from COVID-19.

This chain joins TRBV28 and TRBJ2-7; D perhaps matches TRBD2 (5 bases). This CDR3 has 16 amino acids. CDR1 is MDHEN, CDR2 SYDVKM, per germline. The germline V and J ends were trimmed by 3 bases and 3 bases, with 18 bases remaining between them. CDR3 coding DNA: TGTGCCAGCAGTTTGCTAGAGGGTGGGAAGATCTACGAGCAGTACTTC. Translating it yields CASSLLEGGKIYEQYF.

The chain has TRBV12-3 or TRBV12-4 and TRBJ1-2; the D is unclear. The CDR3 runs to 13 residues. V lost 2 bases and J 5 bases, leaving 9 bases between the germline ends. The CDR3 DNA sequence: TGTGCCAGCAGTTTAATAGGTCCGTATGGCTACACCTTC. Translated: CASSLIGPYGYTF.

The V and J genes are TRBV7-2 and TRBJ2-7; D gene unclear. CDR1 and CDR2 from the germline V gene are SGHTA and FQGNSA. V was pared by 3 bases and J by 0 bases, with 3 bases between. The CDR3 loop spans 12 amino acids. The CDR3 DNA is TGTGCCAGCAGCTTGAGCTCCTACGAGCAGTACTTC. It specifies CASSLSSYEQYF.

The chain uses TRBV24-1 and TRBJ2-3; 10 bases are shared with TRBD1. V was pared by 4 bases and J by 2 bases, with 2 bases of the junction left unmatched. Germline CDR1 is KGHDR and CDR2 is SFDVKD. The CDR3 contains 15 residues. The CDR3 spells CATSEGQGTTDTQYF. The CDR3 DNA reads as TGTGCCACCAGTGAGGGACAGGGGACCACAGATACGCAGTATTTT.